One sample yielded the 14 T cell receptor beta chains listed below, sequenced in a study of blood T cell repertoires in COVID-19 (dated by TCRdb to the early 2020s). Libraries came from the immunoSEQ multiplex PCR assay. Held by TCRdb, this immuneACCESS table contains in-frame sequences only and omits some clones. Under half of the omission traces to an unresolved V gene where checked; the cause of the rest is unknown. Present in this sample are about 200,000 clones, 86% of which were seen just once. The biggest ten clones account for about 0.72% of the sample. Specimen: peripheral blood. These receptors were taken from an older woman with acute or convalescent COVID-19.

This clone has just a few counts. DNA of the CDR3: TGTGCCAGCAGTCTGCCGGGACTAGCGGGATTTGAGCAGTTCTTC. Translation: CASSLPGLAGFEQFF. V is TRBV28 and J is TRBJ2-1, with 13 bases fitting TRBD2. CDR1 is MDHEN, CDR2 SYDVKM, per germline. V lost 5 bases and J lost 9; bases outside the gene matches: 7. The CDR3 has 15 residues. Based on the CDR3 plus reference TRBV28 and TRBJ2-1, the full variable domain is DVKVTQSSRYLVKRTGEKVFLECVQDMDHENMFWYRQDPGLGLRLIYFSYDVKMKEKGDIPEGYSVSREKKERFSLILESASTNQTSMYLCASSLPGLAGFEQFFGPGTRLTVL.

This clone was recorded once. This chain joins TRBV27 and TRBJ2-1; tentatively, D is TRBD1 (5 bases). The CDR3 runs to 14 residues. Germline values: CDR1 MNHEY, CDR2 SMNVEV (reference sequence). Trimming pared 2 bases from V and 3 bases from J, leaving 8 bases between. In nucleotides, the CDR3 is TGTGCCAGCAGTTTAGAAGGGGTCTACAATGAGCAGTTCTTC. This translates into CASSLEGVYNEQFF.

The chain links TRBV3-1 (or the pseudogene TRBV3-2) to TRBJ1-6; 7 nucleotides line up with TRBD1. Germline CDR1 reads LGHDT; CDR2 reads YNNKEL (reference sequence). The CDR3 extends over 17 amino acids. The junction had 12 bases not matched to a gene; V was cut back by 5 bases and J by 5 bases. DNA for the CDR3: TGTGCCAGCAGCTCAAGAGCTATGGGGACAGATAATTCACCCCTCCACTTT. Amino acids: CASSSRAMGTDNSPLHF.

The sample holds a few counts of this clone. CDR3 nucleotide sequence: TGTGCCAGCAGCCAAGATAGCGGGGGTGCCGTAGGGCAGTTCTTC. As protein: CASSQDSGGAVGQFF. V usage is TRBV4-2 and J usage is TRBJ2-1; TRBD2 matches 9 bases. Trimming cost V 0 bases and J 12 bases; bases outside gene matches: 9. Germline CDR1 reads LGHNA; CDR2 reads YNFKEQ. The CDR3 totals 15 residues.

The V gene is TRBV4-2, the J gene TRBJ1-2; D remains ambiguous. Germline lookup yields CDR1 LGHNA and CDR2 YNFKEQ. The ends were cut back, 1 base at V and 7 bases at J, with 10 bases in the middle. The CDR3 is 13 amino acids. The CDR3 reads CASSQAQSSGYTF. Written as DNA, the CDR3 is TGTGCCAGCAGCCAAGCACAGTCTTCTGGCTACACCTTC.

The chain couples TRBV18 to TRBJ1-1; D unclear. This CDR3 region has 14 residues. The germline V and J ends were trimmed by 4 bases and 2 bases, with 11 bases remaining between them. Germline CDR1 is KGHSH and CDR2 is LQKENI. The CDR3 nucleotides are TGTGCCAGCTCACTTCACGAACTAAACACTGAAGCTTTCTTT. It is translated as CASSLHELNTEAFF.

J is TRBJ2-1 and V is TRBV6-2 or TRBV6-3; TRBD2 agrees at 8 bases. V shed 6 bases and J 14 bases; nucleotides not matched to a gene: 6. The CDR3 spans 11 residues. The germline V gene has CDR1 MNHEY and CDR2 SVGEGT. The CDR3 spells CASSPGTREFF. The CDR3, as DNA: TGTGCCAGCAGCCCCGGGACTAGGGAGTTCTTC.

The chain is built from TRBV19 and TRBJ2-3; TRBD1 might be the D (6 bases). CDR3 size: 16 residues. The V gene lost 3 bases and the J gene lost 3 bases, with 16 bases spanning the gap. The germline V gene encodes CDR1 LNHDA and CDR2 SQIVND (reference sequence). The CDR3 sequence: CASSIRPGAPTDTQYF. CDR3 nucleotide sequence: TGTGCCAGTAGTATTAGGCCAGGGGCCCCAACAGATACGCAGTATTTT.

This chain connects TRBV6-5 to TRBJ1-2; perhaps TRBD1 as D (6 bases). Germline V gene data show CDR1 as MNHEY and CDR2 as SVGAGI. This CDR3 comprises 12 residues. The V end lost 6 bases, the J end lost 2 bases, and 7 bases lay between the germline ends. This chain's CDR3 is CASSTGNYGYTF. CDR3 sequence (DNA): TGTGCCAGCAGCACAGGGAACTATGGCTACACCTTC.

Here the CDR3 reads CASRVGGGSIYGYTF. CDR3 nucleotide sequence: TGTGCCAGCAGGGTCGGGGGGGGCAGCATCTATGGCTACACCTTC. V usage is TRBV7-2 and J usage is TRBJ1-2; weak D call: TRBD1 (6 bases). V lost 6 bases and J 4 bases, leaving 18 bases between the germline ends. The length of the CDR3 is 15 residues. Germline CDR1 reads SGHTA; CDR2 reads FQGNSA. Looking up the rest from reference TRBV7-2 and TRBJ1-2 gives the full variable domain: GAGVSQSPSNKVTEKGKDVELRCDPISGHTALYWYRQSLGQGLEFLIYFQGNSAPDKSGLPSDRFSAERTGGSVSTLTIQRTQQEDSAVYLCASRVGGGSIYGYTFGSGTRLTVV.

The V call is TRBV12-3 or TRBV12-4, the J call TRBJ2-1, with TRBD1 as a possible D gene (6 bases). The CDR3 runs 12 residues. V was shortened by 6 bases and J by 16 bases, with 19 bases between the two germline ends. In DNA, the CDR3 is TGTGCCAGCAGCCAAGACCCAAGGGGGAAATTCTTC. It is translated as CASSQDPRGKFF.

The rearrangement uses TRBV2 and TRBJ1-2; no clear D. The CDR3 has 16 residues. Between the trimmed V and J ends, which lost 10 bases and 4 bases, there was a span of 25 bases. Germline V CDR1 and CDR2: SNHLY, FYNNEI. CDR3 loop: CATSVGGIDGSYGYTF. The DNA for the CDR3 is TGTGCCACCTCGGTAGGAGGGATCGACGGTTCCTATGGCTACACCTTC.

The chain carries TRBV5-8 and TRBJ1-2; D gene uncertain. Germline loops: CDR1 SGHTS, CDR2 YDEGEE. The CDR3 spans 13 residues. Trimming left V 2 bases short and J 2 bases short, with 7 bases between. CDR3 bases: TGTGCCAGCAGCTTTCAGAACAACTATGGCTACACCTTC. It yields the protein CASSFQNNYGYTF.

The rearrangement uses TRBV10-2 and TRBJ1-3; D is undetermined. The V gene lost 4 bases and the J gene lost 1 base, with 8 bases spanning the gap. Germline CDR1 WSHSY, CDR2 SAAADI. The CDR3 extends over 14 amino acids. This chain's CDR3 is CASSAYSSGNTIYF. The CDR3 DNA reads TGCGCCAGCAGTGCATACAGTTCTGGAAACACCATATATTTT.